The clone carrying this T cell receptor beta chain showed up just a few times. This table comes from immunoSEQ multiplex PCR, and its TCRdb copy is limited to in-frame clones, with some not included. The top ten hold over 25% of the sample, which has fewer than 25,000 clones, about 89% seen once. The CDR3 runs to 20 residues. CDR1 is MNHEY and CDR2 is SVGEGT in the germline V gene. The V end was cut by 0 bases, the J end by 0 bases, with 18 bases between. The entry originates in a study of blood T cell repertoires in COVID-19. Study background: Sites across the United States, Italy and Spain contributed samples from acute and convalescent COVID-19. The cDNA or gDNA used as material had been derived from T cells, B-cell-depleted T cells, or PBMCs.

V and J are TRBV6-2 or TRBV6-3 and TRBJ1-6; D is perhaps TRBD1 (5 bases). This sequence was found in a human donor with active COVID-19. The donor label of this sample is uncertain. Sequenced material: peripheral blood. CDR3 residues: CASSYSRVGHESSYNSPLHF. The CDR3, as DNA: TGTGCCAGCAGTTACTCTCGGGTGGGGCACGAAAGCTCCTATAATTCACCCCTCCACTTT.